This record covers a single T cell receptor (beta chain). Its antigen is still unknown. There are no base qualities to consult, and no much larger clone falls within one base. The sample's time point label, in plain terms: baseline before first vaccination. Vaccinee samples came from UK trials COV001 and COV002, including a single-blind randomized controlled phase 2/3 trial of AZD1222 (ChAdOx1 nCoV-19) in healthy adults. For TCRbeta chain sequencing, PBMC samples from trial participants were taken at day 0 and at day 28 after the second dose. The CDR3 regions of human TCRbeta chains were subjected to immunosequencing. Processing in the source paper ran as follows. TCRs in the repertoires were compared against a reference library of SARS-CoV-2-specific TCRs that had been generated with the MIRA antigen-specificity platform. Breadth meant the fraction of unique TCRs that were SARS-CoV-2-associated, whereas depth meant the fraction of total T cells that were SARS-CoV-2-associated. Each spike-specific TCR was assigned to its reactive spike region and to a CD4 or CD8 class using the MIRA data. Log10-transformed breadth and depth values were compared by one-way ANOVA with Sidak's multiple comparisons tests. The table was pulled from immuneACCESS by TCRdb, which kept in-frame rearrangements only. Such tables lose some clones; where checked, under half of the loss comes from unresolved V genes, and the rest has no known cause. The DNA gave D and trimming, while V, J and clone size come from that table. The sample profile shows approximately 89,000 clones; approximately 90% of them were found once. The ten largest account for over 2.5% of the sample.

This record comes from a study of T cell responses to AZD1222 COVID-19 vaccine (TCRdb year 2021). With respect to the entire study: AZD1222 recipients whose second dose came at about 4 weeks and those whose second dose came at about 12 weeks were combined into one group, since spike-specific TCR depth and breadth did not differ between the two schedules. A total of 230 to 250 trial participants underwent TCR sequencing, of whom under 220 had received two doses of AZD1222 and around 26 had received two doses of the MenACWY control vaccine. Enrollment into the trials was organized by age into subgroups of 18-55, 56-69 and 70-plus years, and those subgroups contained approximately 160, 26 and 62 TCR-sequenced participants, respectively. The full study reports these points: Conclusions about previously exposed vaccinees were limited because only six AZD1222 recipients were SARS-CoV-2 seropositive at baseline. Epitopes outside the regions mutated in the B.1.351 and B.1.1.7 variants were reportedly recognized by nearly half of the unique spike-specific TCRs. The whole spike protein was spanned by vaccine-associated CD4 TCRs, and dominant responses were seen in regions 160-218 and 743-854. Spike-specific TCR breadth and depth rose significantly after two AZD1222 doses compared with day 0 and with MenACWY recipients. Because no samples from the day 14 peak response were available, repertoires could be characterized only after the peak T cell response. Participants were mostly white British, with more females than males. The authors suggested clonal diversity may have been underestimated. The 56-69-year group was small, and its depth increase did not reach significance, likely because of low power.

V loses 2 bases, J loses 4 bases, and the germline ends lie 15 bases apart. The germline V gene yields MNHEY for CDR1 and SVGEGT for CDR2. The CDR3 numbers 16 residues from cysteine through phenylalanine. Only the CDR3 DNA is retained, 48 bases long and in frame from the first base. The chain was built from TRBV6-2 or TRBV6-3 and TRBJ1-5; a weak D assignment points to TRBD1 (6 bases agree). The source material was peripheral blood, sampled on day 0 of AZD1222 vaccination. The receptor's source is an adult in good health. The encoded CDR3 is CASSYGFRGGNQPQHF. DNA sequence: TGTGCCAGCAGTTACGGTTTTCGAGGGGGTAATCAGCCCCAGCATTTT.